What follows is one T cell receptor (beta chain) and its context. Looked up from germline, CDR1 is SGDLS and CDR2 is YYNGEE. Deletions cut 3 bases from V and 2 bases from J, with 5 bases between. CDR3 length: 12 amino acids. Produced via immunoSEQ multiplex PCR; TCRdb's table is partial and in-frame only. This sample has approximately 120,000 clones, with over 75% found just once. This sample is drawn from a study of control samples from healthy donors and cancer patients. Sequences were obtained from blood. The clonotype originates from a human donor in good health. The donor label of this sample is uncertain. The chain links TRBV9 to TRBJ1-2, with D unresolved. The CDR3 spells CASSGSNYGYTF. The DNA for the CDR3 is TGTGCCAGCAGCGGCTCCAACTATGGCTACACCTTC.